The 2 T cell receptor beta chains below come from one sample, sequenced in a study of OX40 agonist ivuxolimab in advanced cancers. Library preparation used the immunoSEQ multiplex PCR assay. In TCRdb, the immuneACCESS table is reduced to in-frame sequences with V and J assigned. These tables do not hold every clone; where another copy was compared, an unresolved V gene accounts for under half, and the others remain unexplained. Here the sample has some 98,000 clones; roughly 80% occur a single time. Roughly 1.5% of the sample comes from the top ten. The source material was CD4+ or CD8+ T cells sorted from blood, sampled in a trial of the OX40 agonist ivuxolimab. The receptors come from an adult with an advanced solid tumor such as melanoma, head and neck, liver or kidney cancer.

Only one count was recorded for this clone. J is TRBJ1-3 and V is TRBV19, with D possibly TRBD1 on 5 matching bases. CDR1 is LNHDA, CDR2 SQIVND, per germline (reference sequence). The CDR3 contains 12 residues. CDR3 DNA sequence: TGTGCGGCGGGGGGCTCTGGAAACACCATATATTTT. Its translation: CAAGGSGNTIYF.

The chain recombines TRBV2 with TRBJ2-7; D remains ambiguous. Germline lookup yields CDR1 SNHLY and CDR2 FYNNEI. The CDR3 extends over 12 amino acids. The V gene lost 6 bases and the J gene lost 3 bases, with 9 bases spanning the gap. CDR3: CASRAEYYEQYF. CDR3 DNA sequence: TGTGCCAGCAGGGCAGAGTACTACGAGCAGTACTTC.